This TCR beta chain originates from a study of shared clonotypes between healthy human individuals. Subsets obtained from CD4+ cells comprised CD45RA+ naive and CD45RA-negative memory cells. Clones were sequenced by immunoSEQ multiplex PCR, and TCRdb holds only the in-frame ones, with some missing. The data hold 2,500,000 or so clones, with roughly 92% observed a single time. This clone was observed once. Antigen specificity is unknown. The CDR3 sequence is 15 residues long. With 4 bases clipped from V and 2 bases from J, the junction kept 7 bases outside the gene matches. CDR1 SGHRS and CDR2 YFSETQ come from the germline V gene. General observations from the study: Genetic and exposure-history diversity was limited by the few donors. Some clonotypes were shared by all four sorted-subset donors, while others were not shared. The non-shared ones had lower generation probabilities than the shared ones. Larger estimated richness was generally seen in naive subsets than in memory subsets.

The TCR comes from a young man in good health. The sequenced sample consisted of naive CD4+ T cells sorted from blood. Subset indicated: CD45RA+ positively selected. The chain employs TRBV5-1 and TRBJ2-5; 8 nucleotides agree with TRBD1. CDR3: CASSPGTGVQETQYF. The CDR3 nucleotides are TGCGCCAGCAGCCCTGGGACAGGAGTACAAGAGACCCAGTACTTC.